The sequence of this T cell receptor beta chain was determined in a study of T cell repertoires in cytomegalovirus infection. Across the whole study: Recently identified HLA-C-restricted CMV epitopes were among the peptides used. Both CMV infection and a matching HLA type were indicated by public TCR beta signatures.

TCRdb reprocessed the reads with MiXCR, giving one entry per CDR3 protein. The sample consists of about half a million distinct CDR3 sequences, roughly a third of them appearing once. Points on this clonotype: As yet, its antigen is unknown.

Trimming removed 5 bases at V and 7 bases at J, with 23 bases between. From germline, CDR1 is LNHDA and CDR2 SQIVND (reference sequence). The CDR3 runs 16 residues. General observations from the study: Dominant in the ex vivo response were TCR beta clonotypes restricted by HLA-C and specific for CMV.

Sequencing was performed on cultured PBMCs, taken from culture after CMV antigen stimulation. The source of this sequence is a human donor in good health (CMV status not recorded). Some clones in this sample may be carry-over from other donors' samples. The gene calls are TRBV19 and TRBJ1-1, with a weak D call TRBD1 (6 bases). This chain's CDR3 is CASSWAPSGGRGEAFF. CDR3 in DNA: TGTGCCAGTAGTTGGGCCCCATCGGGGGGGCGAGGTGAAGCTTTCTTT.